This is a list of T cell receptor beta chains from one sample in a study of blood T cell repertoires in COVID-19. Profiled with immunoSEQ multiplex PCR; TCRdb holds only in-frame clones, not every one. The data contain hundreds of thousands of clones, 90% of them seen just once; the ten biggest clones take up under 1.1%. Sequenced sample: peripheral blood. These receptors were obtained from a woman aged 40 to 50 with COVID-19, enrolled during active disease. The CDR3 runs from the conserved cysteine through the conserved F or W. D genes are given only for firm matches. The size of a clone is reported for some rows only, either as once, few or many, or as a class for expanded clones.

J gene | clone size | D gene | V gene | CDR3 protein
TRBJ1-3 | . | . | TRBV10-3 | CATWEAGNTIYF
TRBJ2-5 | . | . | TRBV9 | CASSAIGTRGTQYF
TRBJ1-3 | . | . | TRBV7-2 | CASSIQPRAGNTIYF
TRBJ1-1 | . | TRBD1 | TRBV7-3 | CASSPDRLNTEAFF
TRBJ2-3 | once | . | TRBV28 | CASSSSRHTSTDTQYF
TRBJ2-1 | . | . | TRBV15 | CATSRAGGGVYEQFF
TRBJ1-1 | . | . | TRBV28 | CASSSQFAEAFF
TRBJ2-7 | . | . | TRBV9 | CASSVNPQGHSYEQYF
TRBJ1-1 | few | TRBD1 | TRBV5-5 | CASSFLTGGNTEAFF
TRBJ1-1 | . | . | TRBV5-1 | CASSEPQGATEAFF
TRBJ2-7 | . | TRBD1 | TRBV28 | CASSFGTGMSYEQYF
TRBJ2-4 | . | TRBD2 | TRBV9 | CASSEGLRQNIQYF
TRBJ1-5 | . | TRBD1 | TRBV19 | CASSAGQGGSQHF
TRBJ2-1 | . | TRBD2 | TRBV13 | CASSLGLLAGGSREQFF
TRBJ2-2 | . | . | TRBV11-2 | CASSSQRTGELFF
TRBJ2-1 | . | TRBD2 | TRBV7-2 | CASSRYGSGSYNEQFF
TRBJ1-2 | . | . | TRBV19 | CASSMGARGYTF
TRBJ2-5 | . | . | TRBV4-3 | CASSQDFAGGQETQYF
TRBJ2-1 | . | TRBD2 | TRBV7-2 | CASGLTLLAPRNNEQFF
TRBJ2-3 | . | TRBD2 | TRBV7-2 | CASSGRAYTDTQYF
TRBJ2-5 | . | TRBD2 | TRBV9 | CASSAFNREAETQYF
TRBJ2-1 | few | TRBD2 | TRBV4-1 | CASSRVPGQPGLAEYNEQFF
TRBJ2-1 | . | TRBD1 | TRBV27 | CASSLLTGEQFF
TRBJ1-6 | few | TRBD1 | TRBV30 | CAWTVDRASYNSPLHF
TRBJ1-2 | . | . | TRBV6-6 | CASSYSSGGWDYGYTF
TRBJ2-5 | . | TRBD2 | TRBV5-1 | CASSPSVAGERETQYF
TRBJ2-1 | . | TRBD1 | TRBV27 | CASSPRTGLNNEQFF
TRBJ1-3 | . | TRBD1 | TRBV5-8 | CASSLIQGGGSGNTIYF